This T cell receptor beta chain was profiled in a study of blood T cell repertoires in COVID-19. Methods used by the authors: Amplification of reference gene primers was used by the study to estimate nucleated cell counts. The assay was immunoSEQ multiplex PCR, and TCRdb's table has in-frame clones only and misses some. The V and J calls and clone size are taken from that table; D and trimming were inferred from the DNA. The data contain 320,000 or so clones, approximately 88% of them singletons. CDR1 SGHRS and CDR2 YFSETQ come from the germline V gene. This CDR3 has 15 amino acids. V gave up 5 bases and J gave up 2 bases, with 16 bases separating them.

The rearrangement joins TRBV5-1 to TRBJ1-1; unclear D gene. The sequenced material came from PBMCs or T cells enriched from blood (not recorded which). This TCR came from a man aged 60-69 years who had recovered from COVID-19. CDR3 residues: CASSPRQVENTEAFF. Written as DNA, the CDR3 is TGCGCCAGCAGTCCCCGGCAGGTGGAAAACACTGAAGCTTTCTTT.